The 20 T cell receptor beta chains reported below all come from one sample, sequenced in a study of T cells after yellow fever vaccination (dated by TCRdb to the late 2010s). What the treatment or condition label conveys for this sample: live attenuated yellow fever vaccine strain. Libraries were constructed by 5' RACE. Sequencing instrument: Illumina NovaSeq 6000. TCRdb's own reprocessing of the public reads used fastp at Q25 and MiXCR and kept productive beta chains. Each entry is one CDR3 protein sequence, shown with its most common DNA and genes. For this sample there are 250,000 to 300,000 distinct CDR3 sequences; 7.5% to 9.5% appear just once. The ten largest clonotypes hold about 3.7% of the sample. Specimen: CD4+ T cells sorted from PBMCs, collected 5 days after the yellow fever booster vaccination. Receptor source: a man younger than 35 who received the YFV17D yellow fever vaccine.

This clonotype has just a few counts. The rearrangement joins TRBV6-1 to TRBJ2-7, with D tentatively TRBD1 (6 bases). There are 12 residues in the CDR3. From germline, CDR1 is MNHNS and CDR2 SASEGT. Trimming removed 6 bases from V and 4 bases from J, with 10 bases in between. The CDR3 coding sequence is TGTGCCAGCAGGACGGACAGTTACGAGCAGTACGTC. Its protein is CASRTDSYEQYV.

This clonotype showed up many times. The chain employs TRBV5-1 and TRBJ2-1, with TRBD2 matching over 10 bases. Germline CDR1 SGHRS, CDR2 YFSETQ. The CDR3 contains 16 residues. V shed 4 bases and J 7 bases; nucleotides not matched to a gene: 11. The CDR3 sequence: CASSALSGGARNEQFF. CDR3 nucleotide sequence: TGCGCCAGCAGCGCCCTGAGCGGGGGGGCGCGGAATGAGCAGTTCTTC.

Written as DNA, the CDR3 is TGTGCCAGCCGGAAGGGATCAAGCACTGAAGCTTTCTTT. It is translated as CASRKGSSTEAFF. The chain has TRBV7-9 and TRBJ1-1, with no clear D. V dropped 8 bases and J dropped 4 bases, with 14 bases sitting between them. CDR1 is SEHNR and CDR2 is FQNEAQ in the germline V gene (reference sequence). The CDR3 spans 13 residues.

DNA of the CDR3: TGCGCCAGCAGCGGGGGACAGCTAGAGACCCAGTACTTC. This codes for CASSGGQLETQYF. J is TRBJ2-5 and V is TRBV5-1; TRBD1 matches 7 bases. Trimming took 4 bases from V and 4 from J; bases not matched to a gene: 4. CDR1 SGHRS and CDR2 YFSETQ come from the germline V gene. The CDR3 loop spans 13 amino acids.

The rearrangement joins TRBV7-2 to TRBJ2-7; D uncertain. Deletions cut 5 bases from V and 3 bases from J, with 14 bases between. The V gene's germline CDR1 is SGHTA and CDR2 FQGNSA. This CDR3 comprises 14 residues. The CDR3 reads CASSEGSLGYEQYV. CDR3 DNA sequence: TGTGCCAGCAGCGAAGGCAGCCTCGGCTACGAGCAGTACGTC.

This clonotype has more than one count but fewer than ten. The chain joins TRBV18 to TRBJ2-7; no reliable D call. Germline V gene sequence: CDR1 KGHSH, CDR2 LQKENI. This CDR3 spans 13 amino acids. Trimming cost V 1 base and J 6 bases, with 10 bases left between them. CDR3 in DNA: TGTGCCAGCTCACCACTGACCGCTGGCGAGCAGTACGTC. Protein sequence: CASSPLTAGEQYV.

This clonotype was found a few times. V gene TRBV3-1 combines with J gene TRBJ2-3; 11 nucleotides agree with TRBD2. CDR1 LGHDT and CDR2 YNNKEL come from the germline V gene (reference sequence). Unmatched junction bases numbered 2, after V lost 1 base and J lost 2 bases. The CDR3 is 16 residues long. CDR3 DNA: TGTGCCAGCAGCCAAGTAGCGGGGGGGGTCACAGATACGCAGTATTTT. Encoded protein: CASSQVAGGVTDTQYF.

Turning to this clonotype: This may be a read error: a much more frequent sequence differs by one nucleotide. V usage is TRBV5-6 and J usage is TRBJ1-2; 9 bases align to TRBD1. CDR1 and CDR2 (germline): SGHDT, YYEEEE. The V gene end was trimmed by 1 base and the J gene end by 8 bases; junction bases not matched to a gene: 12. The CDR3 is 16 amino acids. CDR3 protein: CASSLSRTGARDGYTF. The CDR3, as DNA: TGTGCCAGCAGCTTGAGTAGGACAGGGGCCAGAGACGGCTACACCTTC.

This clonotype appeared a few times. The chain recombines TRBV11-2 with TRBJ2-1; unclear D gene. This CDR3 has 17 residues. V dropped 5 bases and J dropped 0 bases, with 17 bases sitting between them. Germline CDR1 is SGHAT and CDR2 is FQNNGV. CDR3 residues: CASSPRRLPSSYNEQFF. The CDR3 DNA reads TGTGCCAGCAGCCCGAGAAGGCTGCCCAGCTCCTACAATGAGCAGTTCTTC.

The V call is TRBV6-2 or TRBV6-3, the J call TRBJ2-7; 7 positions agree with TRBD2. The CDR3 has 15 residues. Unmatched junction bases numbered 12, after V lost 7 bases and J lost 3 bases. Per germline, CDR1 MNHEY and CDR2 SVGEGT. CDR3 DNA sequence: TGTGCCAGCATTATTCGGGGAGGGCGAAACTACGAGCAGTACTTC. This translates into CASIIRGGRNYEQYF.

This rearrangement joins TRBV7-9 to TRBJ2-7, with D possibly being TRBD2 (7 bases). Trimming took 2 bases from V and 0 from J, leaving 14 bases between them. Germline V gene data show CDR1 as SEHNR and CDR2 as FQNEAQ (reference sequence). This CDR3 is 16 amino acids long. The CDR3 reads CASSLTGGGLSYEQYF. CDR3 DNA sequence: TGTGCCAGCAGCTTAACTGGCGGGGGCCTCTCCTACGAGCAGTACTTC. Full variable domain (outside the CDR3, taken from reference TRBV7-9 and TRBJ2-7): DTGVSQNPRHKITKRGQNVTFRCDPISEHNRLYWYRQTLGQGPEFLTYFQNEAQLEKSRLLSDRFSAERPKGSFSTLEIQRTEQGDSAMYLCASSLTGGGLSYEQYFGPGTRLTVT.

The gene calls are TRBV20-1 and TRBJ2-1, with 9 bases lining up with TRBD1. The CDR3 sequence is 14 residues long. Per germline, CDR1 DFQATT and CDR2 SNEGSKA (reference sequence). V shed 3 bases, J shed 9 bases, and the junction held 9 bases outside the gene matches. The CDR3 nucleotides read TGCAGTGCTAGTAAGGGACAGGGACGTGGTGAGCAGTTCTTC. This codes for CSASKGQGRGEQFF.

In this sample, this clonotype turned up a few times. The CDR3 DNA follows: TGTGCCAGCAGTTACTCGAATCCAGCGGGGGGAGAGACCCAGTACTTC. Amino acids: CASSYSNPAGGETQYF. The gene calls are TRBV6-5 and TRBJ2-5, with 9 bases fitting TRBD2. From germline, CDR1 is MNHEY and CDR2 SVGAGI. Unmatched junction bases numbered 6, after V lost 0 bases and J lost 4 bases. CDR3 size: 16 residues.

This clonotype was detected only a few times. The genes are TRBV20-1 and TRBJ1-3; the D gene is possibly TRBD1 (5 bases). Germline lookup yields CDR1 DFQATT and CDR2 SNEGSKA (reference sequence). The CDR3 is made up of 15 amino acids. DNA for the CDR3: TGCAGGGCCATTAGAGAGGGGTCCTCTGGAAACACCATATATTTT. Protein sequence: CRAIREGSSGNTIYF.

This clonotype has just a few counts. This sequence joins TRBV6-6 and TRBJ2-3; 13 bases match TRBD2. Germline CDR1 MNHNY, CDR2 SVGAGI (reference sequence). With V trimmed by 0 bases and J by 10 bases, 13 bases remained unmatched. The CDR3 loop spans 18 amino acids. In DNA, the CDR3 is TGTGCCAGCAGTTACTCTGTAGCGCGACTAGCGGGGGGTAGGCCGCAGTATTTT. It yields the protein CASSYSVARLAGGRPQYF.

CDR3 nucleotides: TGCAGCGTTGGGGCAGGATCCTACAATGAGCAGTTCTTC. Translated: CSVGAGSYNEQFF. The chain combines TRBV29-1 with TRBJ2-1; D call uncertain. Germline V gene lookup returns CDR1 SQVTM and CDR2 ANQGSEA. The CDR3 spans 13 residues. The V and J ends lost 4 bases and 1 base respectively, with 8 bases between them.

The V and J genes are TRBV6-2 or TRBV6-3 and TRBJ2-3; D not certain. This CDR3 comprises 12 residues. Trimming removed 4 bases from V and 4 bases from J, with 6 bases in between. CDR1 MNHEY and CDR2 SVGEGT come from the germline V gene. CDR3 region: CASSSIPDTQYF. The CDR3 DNA reads as TGTGCCAGCAGTTCAATCCCAGATACGCAGTATTTT.

This rearrangement joins TRBV7-2 to TRBJ1-1; D gene uncertain. In germline, CDR1 is SGHTA, CDR2 FQGNSA. V was pared by 1 base and J by 4 bases, with 13 bases between. This CDR3 spans 15 amino acids. This CDR3 is CASSLVSRHGTEAFF. CDR3 nucleotides: TGTGCCAGCAGCTTAGTCTCAAGGCATGGCACTGAAGCTTTCTTT.

This clonotype showed up just a few times. The chain employs TRBV6-2 or TRBV6-3 and TRBJ1-1; unclear D gene. V lost 2 bases to trimming and J lost 1 base, with 8 bases between them. This CDR3 is 14 amino acids long. CDR1 is MNHEY, CDR2 SVGEGT, per germline. CDR3 amino acids: CASSYPPANTEAFF. The CDR3 nucleotides are TGTGCCAGCAGTTACCCCCCTGCGAACACTGAAGCTTTCTTT.

V usage is TRBV5-1 and J usage is TRBJ2-3; D gene ambiguous. Germline values: CDR1 SGHRS, CDR2 YFSETQ. CDR3 length: 13 amino acids. Trimming left V 4 bases short and J 5 bases short, with 11 bases between. CDR3 protein: CASSRPGEDTQYF. DNA of the CDR3: TGCGCCAGCAGCCGGCCCGGTGAAGATACGCAGTATTTT.